The 20 T cell receptor beta chains below were found in one sample sequenced in a study of blood T cell repertoires in COVID-19. Sequencing was performed with immunoSEQ multiplex PCR; in TCRdb, only in-frame clones are kept and a portion is missing. The sample holds 250,000 to 350,000 clones, 83% seen once. Sequences were obtained from peripheral blood. The receptors come from a woman aged 45-65 years with acute or convalescent COVID-19.

This clone was counted a few times. The CDR3 nucleotides are TGTGCCAGCAGCTTAGGACTAGCGGGAGGGTACAATGAGCAGTTCTTC. It translates to CASSLGLAGGYNEQFF. The genes are TRBV11-1 and TRBJ2-1; the match to TRBD2 covers 14 bases. The CDR3 has 16 amino acids. The germline V gene has CDR1 SGHAT and CDR2 FQDESV (reference sequence). The V and J ends lost 1 base and 4 bases, in that order; junction bases with no gene match: 0. The full variable domain, its missing parts supplied by reference TRBV11-1 and TRBJ2-1, is EAEVAQSPRYKITEKSQAVAFWCDPISGHATLYWYRQILGQGPELLVQFQDESVVDDSQLPKDRFSAERLKGVDSTLKIQPAELGDSAMYLCASSLGLAGGYNEQFFGPGTRLTVL.

The chain joins TRBV10-3 to TRBJ2-6, with TRBD1 matching 8 bases. The CDR3 is 18 residues long. Germline-derived CDR1 and CDR2 are ENHRY and SYGVKD. Trimming removed 3 bases from V and 2 bases from J; junction bases left unmatched: 9. The CDR3 is CAISDRTGTFAGANVLTF. In DNA form, the CDR3 reads TGTGCCATCAGTGACCGGACAGGGACCTTCGCTGGGGCCAACGTCCTGACTTTC.

This chain uses TRBV6-6 with TRBJ1-1; D perhaps matches TRBD1 (6 bases). This CDR3 has 15 residues. V was cut by 6 bases and J by 5 bases, with 19 bases left in between. CDR1 MNHNY and CDR2 SVGAGI come from the germline V gene (reference sequence). CDR3 nucleotides: TGTGCCAGCAGCCGGGACCAGGGGTTTTGGACTGAAGCTTTCTTT. Translated: CASSRDQGFWTEAFF.

This chain links TRBV3-1 (or the pseudogene TRBV3-2) with TRBJ2-7, with D possibly being TRBD2 (5 bases). Germline CDR1 LGHDT, CDR2 YNNKEL (reference sequence). V was pared by 0 bases and J by 4 bases, with 13 bases between. This CDR3 comprises 15 residues. The chain's CDR3 is CASSQDTGWAYEQYF. The CDR3 DNA is TGTGCCAGCAGCCAAGATACGGGATGGGCATACGAGCAGTACTTC.

V gene TRBV9 combines with J gene TRBJ1-1; 7 positions match TRBD1. From germline, CDR1 is SGDLS and CDR2 YYNGEE. Trimming removed 0 bases from V and 4 bases from J; junction bases left unmatched: 3. The CDR3 has 14 amino acids. The CDR3 here is CASSVEGGSTEAFF. CDR3 sequence (DNA): TGTGCCAGCAGCGTAGAAGGGGGCAGCACTGAAGCTTTCTTT.

This clone was recorded only once. This chain links TRBV30 with TRBJ2-1; 7 bases are a match to TRBD1. This CDR3 contains 15 residues. Germline values: CDR1 GTSNPN, CDR2 SVGIG (reference sequence). Trimming at V came to 2 bases and at J to 5 bases, leaving 9 bases not matched to a gene. The CDR3: CAWSPNPGQNNEQFF. The CDR3 nucleotides read TGTGCCTGGAGTCCCAATCCGGGACAGAACAATGAGCAGTTCTTC.

This clone has only a few counts. The CDR3 loop reads CASSSDRVGTEAFF. CDR3 in DNA: TGCGCCAGCAGCTCGGACAGGGTTGGAACTGAAGCTTTCTTT. This sequence joins TRBV5-1 and TRBJ1-1; 8 bases are shared with TRBD1. The germline gives CDR1 SGHRS, CDR2 YFSETQ. This CDR3 region has 14 residues. V dropped 3 bases and J dropped 5; count of bases not matched to a gene: 6.

The rearrangement joins TRBV12-3 or TRBV12-4 to TRBJ1-2, with 9 bases aligning to TRBD1. With 6 bases clipped from V and 6 bases from J, the junction kept 5 bases outside the gene matches. The CDR3 extends over 13 amino acids. Here the CDR3 reads CASRGQGLDGYTF. In DNA form, the CDR3 reads TGTGCCAGCAGGGGACAGGGCCTTGATGGCTACACCTTC.

V and J are TRBV5-5 and TRBJ2-5, with a possible D match to TRBD2 (5 bases). V lost 4 bases, J lost 5 bases, and 12 bases lay in between. The CDR3 runs 13 residues. The germline V gene has CDR1 SGHKS and CDR2 YYEKEE (reference sequence). The CDR3 loop is CASSPDSQETQYF. CDR3 bases: TGTGCCAGCAGCCCGGACTCGCAGGAGACCCAGTACTTC.

The chain combines TRBV3-1 (or the pseudogene TRBV3-2) with TRBJ1-1; 7 nucleotides line up with TRBD1. The CDR3 contains 15 residues. Germline trimming cut 3 bases from V and 6 bases from J; bases unmatched to any gene: 10. CDR1 and CDR2 from the germline V gene are LGHDT and YNNKEL (reference sequence). Written as DNA, the CDR3 is TGTGCCAGCAGCCAGGAGGACAGGCTAAACCCTGAAGCTTTCTTT. As protein: CASSQEDRLNPEAFF.

This rearrangement joins TRBV4-1 to TRBJ2-3; possible D gene TRBD2, 5 bases. Germline loops: CDR1 MGHRA, CDR2 YSYEKL. The CDR3 covers 17 residues. Trimming pared 1 base from V and 0 bases from J, leaving 14 bases between. CDR3 protein: CASSQGLASSSTDTQYF. The CDR3 region has the DNA TGCGCCAGCAGCCAAGGCCTAGCATCCTCTAGCACAGATACGCAGTATTTT.

The chain recombines TRBV29-1 with TRBJ2-1; TRBD2 aligns across 14 bases. Germline values: CDR1 SQVTM, CDR2 ANQGSEA. This CDR3 comprises 15 residues. Germline trimming cut 1 base from V and 8 bases from J; bases unmatched to any gene: 4. CDR3 region: CSVEGLAGGPDEQFF. DNA for the CDR3: TGCAGCGTTGAAGGACTAGCGGGAGGGCCGGATGAGCAGTTCTTC.

The chain employs TRBV28 and TRBJ2-5; weak D call: TRBD1 (5 bases). The length of the CDR3 is 14 residues. Germline-derived CDR1 and CDR2 are MDHEN and SYDVKM. Trimming stripped 4 bases from V and 2 bases from J, with 11 bases between. The DNA of the CDR3 is TGTGCCAGCAGTTCTCCGACAGTTCAAGAGACCCAGTACTTC. Protein sequence: CASSSPTVQETQYF.

J is TRBJ1-4 and V is TRBV6-4; the D is unclear. The CDR3 is 13 amino acids. CDR1 and CDR2 (germline): MRHNA, SNTAGT. Between the trimmed V and J ends, which lost 6 bases and 5 bases, there was a span of 10 bases. Here the CDR3 reads CASREGPNEKLFF. In DNA form, the CDR3 reads TGTGCCAGCAGGGAGGGCCCCAATGAAAAACTGTTTTTT.

The chain links TRBV5-1 to TRBJ1-2; D remains ambiguous. This CDR3 has 17 residues. Germline V CDR1 and CDR2: SGHRS, YFSETQ. V was trimmed by 3 bases and J by 8 bases, leaving 26 bases between them. The CDR3: CASSSVYRTDGGEGYTF. CDR3 nucleotide sequence: TGCGCCAGCAGCTCTGTTTACCGGACGGATGGTGGGGAGGGCTACACCTTC.

The gene calls are TRBV5-6 and TRBJ1-2, with D uncertain. The CDR3 runs to 14 residues. Germline assignment: CDR1 SGHDT and CDR2 YYEEEE. Deletions cut 4 bases from V and 4 bases from J, with 14 bases between. The CDR3, as DNA: TGTGCCAGCAGCGCCCCCCCCACAGCCTATGGCTACACCTTC. It specifies CASSAPPTAYGYTF.

The J gene is TRBJ2-3, the V gene TRBV13, with 10 positions matching TRBD2. This CDR3 contains 17 residues. The ends lost 6 bases at V and 7 bases at J; junction bases unmatched: 16. The germline V gene has CDR1 PRHDT and CDR2 FYEKMQ (reference sequence). CDR3 DNA sequence: TGTGCCAGCAGTCCCACGGTGGTGAGCGGGGGGGCTTATACGCAGTATTTT. Its translation: CASSPTVVSGGAYTQYF.

This chain uses TRBV18 with TRBJ1-3; D not certain. Germline V gives CDR1 KGHSH, CDR2 LQKENI. The germline V and J ends were trimmed by 3 bases and 4 bases, with 7 bases remaining between them. This CDR3 has 13 amino acids. CDR3 nucleotide sequence: TGTGCCAGCTCACCCAGAGGGGGAAACACCATATATTTT. Translation: CASSPRGGNTIYF.

V usage is TRBV19 and J usage is TRBJ1-4; D is uncertain. V was cut by 3 bases and J by 4 bases, with 9 bases left in between. Looked up from germline, CDR1 is LNHDA and CDR2 is SQIVND (reference sequence). CDR3 size: 14 residues. CDR3 nucleotides: TGTGCCAGTAGTATTGGGCCTAATAATGAAAAACTGTTTTTT. Amino acid sequence: CASSIGPNNEKLFF.

The chain is built from TRBV5-1 and TRBJ1-4, with D maybe TRBD1 (5 bases). V was pared by 0 bases and J by 2 bases, with 8 bases between. The CDR3 is made up of 15 amino acids. The germline V gene has CDR1 SGHRS and CDR2 YFSETQ. The CDR3 reads CASSLAQGTNEKLFF. The DNA for the CDR3 is TGCGCCAGCAGCTTGGCGCAGGGTACTAATGAAAAACTGTTTTTT.